The 9 T cell receptor beta chains given below trace back to one sample, sequenced in a study of T-cell reconstitution after alpha-beta-depleted transplantation in children. Unique molecular identifiers were built into the TCRbeta library. TCRdb used MiXCR to reprocess the PCR reads, holding one entry per CDR3 protein. The profile shows about 870,000 distinct CDR3 sequences, around 17% of them singletons. This sample comprised PBMCs, mostly from graft donor cells, obtained 360 days after TCRalphabeta/CD19-depleted stem cell transplant. All receptors derive from a male patient younger than 18 who had a stem cell transplant for acute lymphoblastic leukemia, so the T cells may come from the graft donor.

This clonotype came up once. This rearrangement joins TRBV4-1 to TRBJ2-7; D might be TRBD1 or TRBD2, each matching 6 bases. The CDR3 covers 14 residues. Germline values: CDR1 MGHRA, CDR2 YSYEKL. Trimming left V 4 bases short and J 6 bases short, with 16 bases between. For the CDR3, the DNA is TGCGCCAGCAGCCCCGACGGGGGCGCGGTCGAGCAGTACTTC. Translated, it gives CASSPDGGAVEQYF.

This rearrangement joins TRBV7-3 to TRBJ2-1; 7 nucleotides line up with TRBD2. CDR1 and CDR2 (germline): SGHTA, FQGTGA. The CDR3 extends over 14 amino acids. J was trimmed by 7 bases and V by 5 bases; bases with no gene match: 8. The CDR3 spells CASSIDGRMNEQFF. CDR3 bases: TGTGCCAGCAGCATAGACGGGAGGATGAATGAGCAGTTCTTC.

The chain uses TRBV18 and TRBJ1-4; D unresolved. The CDR3 spans 14 residues. Germline V gene lookup returns CDR1 KGHSH and CDR2 LQKENI. V was trimmed by 1 base and J by 2 bases, leaving 5 bases between them. The CDR3 DNA reads as TGTGCCAGCTCACCACTTGATACTAATGAAAAACTGTTTTTT. Residues: CASSPLDTNEKLFF.

This sequence joins TRBV7-9 and TRBJ2-7; the D gene is possibly TRBD2 (7 bases). This CDR3 is 16 amino acids long. Trimming shortened V by 5 bases and J by 0 bases, and 17 bases separated the two germline ends. Germline CDR1 is SEHNR and CDR2 is FQNEAQ (reference sequence). The CDR3 protein is CASSRGGLADSYEQYF. DNA for the CDR3: TGTGCCAGCAGCCGCGGGGGCTTAGCGGACTCCTACGAGCAGTACTTC. The variable domain in full, with the rest retrieved from reference TRBV7-9 and TRBJ2-7, is DTGVSQNPRHKITKRGQNVTFRCDPISEHNRLYWYRQTLGQGPEFLTYFQNEAQLEKSRLLSDRFSAERPKGSFSTLEIQRTEQGDSAMYLCASSRGGLADSYEQYFGPGTRLTVT.

This clonotype was detected a few times. This rearrangement joins TRBV5-1 to TRBJ2-3, with D tentatively TRBD1 or TRBD2 (5 bases each). The CDR3 length is 16 residues. The V end lost 4 bases, the J end lost 2 bases, and 17 bases lay between the germline ends. Germline V lookup: CDR1 SGHRS, CDR2 YFSETQ. CDR3 in amino acids: CASSHRSRGPTDTQYF. CDR3 DNA: TGCGCCAGCAGCCACCGGTCACGGGGCCCCACAGATACGCAGTATTTT.

This clonotype showed up just a few times. The J gene is TRBJ2-1, the V gene TRBV27, with TRBD2 matching 13 bases. Unmatched junction bases numbered 12, after V lost 3 bases and J lost 4 bases. Germline V CDR1 and CDR2: MNHEY, SMNVEV (reference sequence). CDR3 length equals 19 residues. In DNA, the CDR3 is TGTGCCAGCAGTTTCGGTGGAACTAGCGGGAGGGTGGCGTACAATGAGCAGTTCTTC. Translating it yields CASSFGGTSGRVAYNEQFF.

The gene calls are TRBV10-3 and TRBJ2-1; D is perhaps TRBD1 or TRBD2 (5 bases each). The CDR3 runs to 14 residues. Trimming removed 6 bases at V and 6 bases at J, with 15 bases between. Germline V gene sequence: CDR1 ENHRY, CDR2 SYGVKD. The chain's CDR3 is CAIRTAWGSNEQFF. The CDR3 DNA sequence: TGTGCCATCAGGACGGCGTGGGGGAGCAATGAGCAGTTCTTC.

A few counts support this clonotype. The chain joins TRBV6-2 or TRBV6-3 to TRBJ1-1, with D unclear. Germline V gene data show CDR1 as MNHEY and CDR2 as SVGEGT. V lost 0 bases to trimming and J lost 3 bases, with 11 bases between them. The CDR3 extends over 15 amino acids. The CDR3 DNA reads as TGTGCCAGCAGTTACTCCCCAGTACCTCACACTGAAGCTTTCTTT. Encoded protein: CASSYSPVPHTEAFF.

The rearrangement joins TRBV5-1 to TRBJ1-6; D is ambiguous. The V end lost 4 bases, the J end lost 11 bases, and 13 bases lay between the germline ends. Germline CDR1 reads SGHRS; CDR2 reads YFSETQ. The CDR3 is 13 residues long. The CDR3: CASSLESGPPLHF. The DNA for the CDR3 is TGCGCCAGCAGCCTGGAGTCTGGGCCACCCCTCCACTTT.